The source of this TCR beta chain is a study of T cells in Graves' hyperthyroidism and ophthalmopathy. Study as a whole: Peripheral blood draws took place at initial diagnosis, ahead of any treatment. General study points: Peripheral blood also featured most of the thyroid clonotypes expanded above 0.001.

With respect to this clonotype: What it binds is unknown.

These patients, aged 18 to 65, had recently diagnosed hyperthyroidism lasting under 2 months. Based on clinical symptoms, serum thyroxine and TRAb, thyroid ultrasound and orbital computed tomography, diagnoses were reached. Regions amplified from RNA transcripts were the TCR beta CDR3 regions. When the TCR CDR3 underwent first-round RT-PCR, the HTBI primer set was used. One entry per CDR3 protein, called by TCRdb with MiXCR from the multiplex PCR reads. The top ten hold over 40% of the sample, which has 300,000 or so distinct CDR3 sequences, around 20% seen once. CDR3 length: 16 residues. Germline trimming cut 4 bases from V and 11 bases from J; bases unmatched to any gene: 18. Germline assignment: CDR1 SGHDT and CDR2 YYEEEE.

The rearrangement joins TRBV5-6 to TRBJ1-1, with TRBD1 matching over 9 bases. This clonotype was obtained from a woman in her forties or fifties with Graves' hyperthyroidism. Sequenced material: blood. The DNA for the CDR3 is TGTGCCAGCAGCATGGACAGGGGCCGGCTCGTGTGGGAGGCTTTCTTT. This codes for CASSMDRGRLVWEAFF.